This TCR beta chain was recovered during a study of blood T cell repertoires in COVID-19. The overall study: Acute and convalescent COVID-19 specimens originated in the United States, Italy and Spain. The analysed material was cDNA or gDNA that came from T cells, B-cell-depleted T cells, or PBMCs.

Measured with immunoSEQ multiplex PCR; TCRdb has only the in-frame clones, and not every one. The top ten clones hold approximately 5.6% of a sample with 40,000 to 60,000 clones, over 65% of them seen once. A single count supports this clone. The CDR3 has 15 residues. Per germline, CDR1 SGHRS and CDR2 YFSETQ. V lost 4 bases to trimming and J lost 3 bases; unmatched junction nucleotides: 4. The sequence came from a woman aged 60 to 75 with acute or convalescent COVID-19. The sample taken for sequencing was peripheral blood. V is TRBV5-1 and J is TRBJ2-3; the match to TRBD2 covers 11 bases. The CDR3 here is CASSLGLADTDTQYF. The CDR3 bases are TGCGCCAGCAGCCTGGGACTAGCGGATACAGATACGCAGTATTTT.